The clone carrying this TCR beta chain showed up just once. What it binds is not known. After removal of 4 bases from V and 2 bases from J, the junction contained 1 base not matched to a gene. The length of the CDR3 is 13 residues. The germline V gene encodes CDR1 SNHLY and CDR2 FYNNEI. The data belong to a study of cytotoxic CD8 clonotypes in ibrutinib-treated CLL. General observations from the study: Public clonotypes, an uncommon group, contracted or remained stable on treatment.

Profiled with immunoSEQ multiplex PCR; TCRdb holds only in-frame clones, not every one. This table has around 300,000 clones, around four fifths appearing once. The chain links TRBV2 to TRBJ2-7; 8 nucleotides agree with TRBD1. This clonotype was sampled from a human donor with chronic lymphocytic leukemia. Sequenced material: PBMCs, taken before ibrutinib treatment. This chain's CDR3 is CASSGDRTYEQYF. The CDR3 region has the DNA TGTGCCAGCAGTGGGGACAGGACCTACGAGCAGTACTTC.